This T cell receptor (beta chain) was captured in a study of OX40 agonist ivuxolimab in advanced cancers. Notes on the research overall: The costimulatory receptor OX40 (CD134) was targeted by ivuxolimab, a fully human IgG2 agonistic monoclonal antibody. Intravenous ivuxolimab was administered to patients every 2 weeks at six dose levels: 0.01, 0.1, 0.3, 1.5, 3 and 10 mg/kg. Of the roughly 54 patients in dose escalation, around 19 had hepatocellular carcinoma, some 15 had melanoma, 9 had renal cell carcinoma and 9 had head and neck cancer. In the dose-escalation cohort, 70% to 90% of patients were male, and the mean age was roughly 60 years with a range of roughly 20 to 85. Prior anti-PD-1, anti-PD-L1 or anti-CTLA-4 therapy was permitted, and checkpoint inhibitors had been received by 40% to 50% of dose-escalation patients. Partial responses were achieved by three dose-escalation patients, of whom one had hepatocellular carcinoma and two had cutaneous melanoma. Peripheral TCRbeta sequencing was intended to test whether TCR sequence diversity was altered and clonal T-cell expansion was caused by ivuxolimab. The paper covers the monotherapy dose-escalation part of the phase I ivuxolimab trial, which included N ≈ 57 patients.

The study at large found these results: Low levels of normalized T-cell clonal expansion were also shown by some nonresponding patients. The antigen specificity of the clonally expanded peripheral T cells was not determined. In the 0.1-3.0 mg/kg groups, partial responders had among the lowest normalized peripheral clonal expansion, particularly in CD8+ T cells. After ivuxolimab, expanded clones were on average more numerous among CD8+ T cells than among CD4+ T cells. At doses of 0.1 to 3.0 mg/kg, clonal expansion of both CD4+ and CD8+ blood T cells was observed from baseline to week 6.

For CDR1 and CDR2, the germline V gene lists MDHEN and SYDVKM. V lost 7 bases and J lost 4 bases; the stretch between them is 26 bases long. From cysteine to phenylalanine, the CDR3 is 17 amino acids long. Just CDR3 DNA is preserved here, 51 bases in frame from base 1. This clone came up once. What this receptor recognizes is not known. It has no much larger one-base neighbor in the sample; base qualities were not kept. The trial excluded patients who had a history of autoimmune disease or who were on systemic immunosuppression. Peripheral blood for TCR sequencing was drawn from every dose cohort at baseline, at cycle 4 day 1 and at cycle 7 day 1. The samples were drawn from a first-in-human, open-label, multicenter phase I dose-escalation trial of ivuxolimab. Adults with locally advanced or metastatic melanoma, renal cell, hepatocellular, or head and neck squamous cell carcinoma were enrolled in the trial. Before TCR sequencing, CD4+ and CD8+ T cells were separately sorted from peripheral blood.

Genomic DNA was isolated from the sorted cells so that the TCRbeta CDR3 region could be sequenced. The immunoSEQ Assay was used to sequence the TCRbeta CDR3 regions. The table was pulled from immuneACCESS by TCRdb, which kept in-frame rearrangements only. Such tables lose some clones; where checked, under half of the loss comes from unresolved V genes, and the rest has no known cause. This sample has 65,000 or so clones in its table, and around 86% of those were observed once. The ten largest clonotypes hold under 3.5% of the sample. Sequenced material: CD4+ or CD8+ T cells sorted from blood, taken in a trial of the OX40 agonist ivuxolimab. Recombination linked TRBV28 to TRBJ2-7; TRBD1 could be the D gene, as 6 bases match. This sequence was found in an adult with an advanced solid tumor such as melanoma, head and neck, liver or kidney cancer. Read as DNA, the sequence is TGTGCCAGCAACAAAAGGACTCCAGGGGTCGGAAGATACGAGCAGTACTTC. This is translated as CASNKRTPGVGRYEQYF.